This T cell receptor beta chain derives from a study of spatial heterogeneity in lung cancer (dated by TCRdb to about 2019). Regarding the study in general: Donors were 72 patients with early-stage, untreated non-small cell lung cancer from the lung TRACERx cohort. Follow-up PBMC samples were sequenced whenever available, and the median time to follow-up was 2 to 3 years after resection. Both alpha and beta chains were TCR-sequenced in samples taken at surgery, namely 220 tumor regions, around 70 matched nontumor lung samples and about 54 PBMC samples. In the raw uncorrected reads, each unique combination of TCR and UMI appeared more than ten times on average. Nonsynonymous mutation counts, determined by whole-exome sequencing of tumor tissue, were related to features of the TCR repertoire. In non-small cell lung cancer, the study quantitatively compared TCR alpha and beta repertoires across several tumor regions, matched nontumor lung, and blood. More beta-chain than alpha-chain transcripts were consistently detected, likely reflecting higher beta-chain transcript abundance.

This clonotype has only a few counts. Its antigen has not been determined. Base qualities are not recorded, but no much larger clone differs from it by a single base. The method behind the library was 5' RACE. The run used a NextSeq 500. The TCR library protocol attached a unique molecular identifier to each TCR cDNA molecule to allow correction of PCR and sequencing errors. Per the source publication's procedure: TCR identification, UMI-based error correction and CDR3 extraction were all carried out with Decombinator tools. Expanded TCRs were defined as those above a frequency of 2 per 1,000, corresponding to the top 1% of the tumor frequency distribution. Rényi diversity was computed with the R vegan package after subsampling each repertoire 100 times to 5,000 TCRs. CDR3 similarity networks were built from amino acid triplet string-kernel similarity, connecting CDR3s with pairwise similarity above 0.82. The public reads were reprocessed in TCRdb via fastp at Q25 and MiXCR, keeping in-frame beta chains. Each record represents a unique CDR3 protein, reported with the most common genes and DNA among its rows. Clone size and V and J calls follow TCRdb, not the original study. Across this sample there are about 50,000 distinct CDR3 sequences, with 6% to 8.5% seen only once. The leading ten clones occupy around 33% of the sample.

The time point label for this specimen denotes: blood at routine non-recurrence follow-up after resection. For TCR sequencing, whole RNA was extracted from tumor and nontumor lung tissue, or from cryopreserved PBMC samples, and no cell sorting was done. Only patients for whom sufficient RNA was available from at least two tumor regions were selected for TCR sequencing. Broader findings and caveats from the paper: Additional single-cell paired TCR alpha and beta sequencing was considered necessary to confirm, at a functional level, the hypothesis that regional TCRs recognize regional mutations. Only 15 or so patients were included in comparisons of baseline and follow-up blood repertoires. Ubiquitous expanded tumor TCRs showed up in blood more often at tumor resection than at routine follow-up.

As encoded in the germline V gene, CDR1 is KGHSH while CDR2 is LQKENI. The CDR3, cysteine through phenylalanine, is 12 amino acids long. The entry retains the CDR3 DNA only, 36 bases that are in frame from base 1. V is cut by 3 bases and J by 11 bases, and the space between the germline ends is 13 bases. The input for sequencing was PBMCs, taken at follow-up. The sequence was obtained from a female donor with early-stage non-small cell lung cancer. The chain links TRBV18 with TRBJ1-1; perhaps TRBD1 is the D gene, with 6 bases matching. The DNA is TGTGCCAGCTCACCGATGACAGGTGACGCTTTCTTT. Its coded protein is CASSPMTGDAFF. The CDR3 plus the reference TRBV18 and TRBJ1-1 genes for the other parts give the full variable domain: NAGVMQNPRHLVRRRGQEARLRCSPMKGHSHVYWYRQLPEEGLKFMVYLQKENIIDESGMPKERFSAEFPKEGPSILRIQQVVRGDSAAYFCASSPMTGDAFFGQGTRLTVV.